By share, the clone carrying this T cell receptor beta chain ranks as medium-sized (0.01 to 0.1%). This record belongs to a study of immune characterization of retroperitoneal liposarcoma. A single record per CDR3 protein comes from TCRdb applying MiXCR to the PCR reads. Seen here are approximately 2,200 distinct CDR3 sequences, roughly 43% observed once, and the top ten hold 15% to 20%. The V gene's germline CDR1 is MGHDK and CDR2 SYGVNS. V was pared by 2 bases and J by 9 bases, with 8 bases between. The CDR3 loop spans 12 amino acids. The sequenced material came from tumor tissue. The chain combines TRBV25-1 with TRBJ2-1; D ambiguous. The sequence was obtained from a male donor with retroperitoneal liposarcoma. CDR3 nucleotides: TGTGCCAGCAGTGAAGGTCGGCTTGAGCAGTTCTTC. Translating gives CASSEGRLEQFF.